These 4 T cell receptor beta chains were sequenced from one sample in a study of beta chain features in type 1 diabetes (dated by TCRdb to the late 2010s). These receptors have no identified antigens. Libraries were made using the immunoSEQ multiplex PCR assay. All of the isolated RNA was reverse transcribed with the High Capacity cDNA Reverse Transcription Kit, so expressed TCRB transcripts were sequenced. This immuneACCESS table, as held by TCRdb, lists in-frame sequences with V and J called but not all clones. Of the missing ones, under half trace to an unresolved V gene in checked studies; the others have no known cause. The sample table records about 640,000 clones; about an eighth of these occur just once. The ten largest clones represent around 0.12% of the sample. The study at large found these results: Type 1 diabetes patients showed a moderate but significant shortening of TCRB CDR3 length in all four CD4+ subsets.

Source material: naive CD4+ T cells from blood. The intended sense of this specimen's cell subset or site label: true naive CD4+ T cells. The receptors derive from a man aged 30-40 years with type 1 diabetes.

The genes are TRBV18 and TRBJ2-1, with D uncertain. Trimming removed 3 bases at V and 7 bases at J, with 10 bases between. The CDR3 runs to 13 residues. CDR1 is KGHSH and CDR2 is LQKENI in the germline V gene. This CDR3 is CASSPSARNEQFF. The CDR3 DNA follows: TGTGCCAGCTCACCGAGTGCCCGGAATGAGCAGTTCTTC. The full variable domain, its missing parts supplied by reference TRBV18 and TRBJ2-1, is NAGVMQNPRHLVRRRGQEARLRCSPMKGHSHVYWYRQLPEEGLKFMVYLQKENIIDESGMPKERFSAEFPKEGPSILRIQQVVRGDSAAYFCASSPSARNEQFFGPGTRLTVL.

This clone was seen a few times. The chain has TRBV7-2 and TRBJ2-5; D is uncertain. Trimming took 1 base from V and 5 from J, leaving 5 bases between them. The CDR3 extends over 12 amino acids. Germline lookup yields CDR1 SGHTA and CDR2 FQGNSA. CDR3 DNA sequence: TGTGCCAGCAGCTTAGGAATGGAGACCCAGTACTTC. Protein product: CASSLGMETQYF.

This clone was seen a few times. The chain has TRBV19 and TRBJ1-1; D gene ambiguous. CDR3 length: 17 residues. Trimming left V 8 bases short and J 1 base short, with 23 bases between. Germline CDR1 and CDR2: LNHDA and SQIVND (reference sequence). The CDR3 loop is CASQATIGFGSNTEAFF. Written as DNA, the CDR3 is TGTGCCAGTCAAGCTACTATCGGATTTGGATCGAACACTGAAGCTTTCTTT. Based on the CDR3 plus reference TRBV19 and TRBJ1-1, the full variable domain is DGGITQSPKYLFRKEGQNVTLSCEQNLNHDAMYWYRQDPGQGLRLIYYSQIVNDFQKGDIAEGYSVSREKKESFPLTVTSAQKNPTAFYLCASQATIGFGSNTEAFFGQGTRLTVV.

The CDR3 protein is CASSSQEGTEAFF. CDR3 DNA sequence: TGTGCCAGCAGCTCACAAGAGGGGACTGAAGCTTTCTTT. This chain joins TRBV7-2 and TRBJ1-1; perhaps TRBD1 as D (5 bases). The germline V gene has CDR1 SGHTA and CDR2 FQGNSA. The CDR3 totals 13 residues. Deletions cut 4 bases from V and 5 bases from J, with 11 bases between.